The next 9 T cell receptor beta chains were all read from a single sample in a study of blood T cell repertoires in COVID-19. Assay: immunoSEQ multiplex PCR; the TCRdb copy retains only in-frame clones and omits some. Of approximately 300,000 clones in the sample, about nine tenths were seen once. The sample consisted of peripheral blood. These receptors originate from a man between 18 and 29 years old with active or convalescent COVID-19.

The chain joins TRBV7-6 to TRBJ2-2; D is perhaps TRBD1 (6 bases). From germline, CDR1 is SGHVS and CDR2 FNYEAQ. This CDR3 has 16 amino acids. The germline V and J ends were trimmed by 5 bases and 4 bases, with 17 bases remaining between them. The CDR3 DNA follows: TGTGCCAGCAGCCCTGTGTCAGGGGTCCGCACCGGGGAGCTGTTTTTT. Translation gives CASSPVSGVRTGELFF. Full variable domain (rest looked up from reference TRBV7-6 and TRBJ2-2): GAGVSQSPRYKVTKRGQDVALRCDPISGHVSLYWYRQALGQGPEFLTYFNYEAQQDKSGLPNDRFSAERPEGSISTLTIQRTEQRDSAMYRCASSPVSGVRTGELFFGEGSRLTVL.

The chain joins TRBV6-1 to TRBJ1-1; D not certain. Germline assignment: CDR1 MNHNS and CDR2 SASEGT. The CDR3 runs 15 residues. V shed 8 bases and J shed 1 base, with 17 bases lying between them. Written as DNA, the CDR3 is TGTGCCAGCTACTTCGCCGCGGCGGAGAACACTGAAGCTTTCTTT. This codes for CASYFAAAENTEAFF.

This chain uses TRBV15 with TRBJ1-1; no firm D call. This CDR3 comprises 12 residues. Germline V lookup: CDR1 LNHNV, CDR2 YYDKDF (reference sequence). V dropped 0 bases and J dropped 5 bases, with 4 bases sitting between them. As DNA, the CDR3 is TGTGCCACCAGCAGAGATCAGACTGAAGCTTTCTTT. This translates into CATSRDQTEAFF.

As regards this clone: One end of the junction does not line up with germline, which may come from a read error. The chain recombines TRBV28 with TRBJ2-4; 8 nucleotides align to TRBD2. Germline CDR1 reads MDHEN; CDR2 reads SYDVKM. CDR3 length equals 11 residues. CDR3 amino acids: CASSLAGTQDF. The CDR3 DNA reads as TGTGCCAGCAGCTTAGCGGGAACCCAAGACTTC.

The rearrangement uses TRBV11-2 and TRBJ2-7; TRBD2 aligns across 9 bases. V lost 5 bases, J lost 3 bases, and 8 bases stayed unmatched. The CDR3 loop spans 15 amino acids. Germline V gives CDR1 SGHAT, CDR2 FQNNGV. This CDR3 is CASSSPQRGDYEQYF. In DNA, the CDR3 is TGTGCCAGCAGCAGTCCCCAGCGGGGGGACTACGAGCAGTACTTC.

In DNA form, the CDR3 reads TGTGCCAGCAGTTTATCTGAGAGGCACGAGCAGTACTTC. It is translated as CASSLSERHEQYF. The rearrangement joins TRBV27 to TRBJ2-7, with D hard to call. Per the germline V gene, CDR1 is MNHEY and CDR2 is SMNVEV (reference sequence). V was trimmed by 0 bases and J by 5 bases, leaving 8 bases between them. The CDR3 contains 13 residues.

The rearrangement joins TRBV3-1 (or the pseudogene TRBV3-2) to TRBJ2-3, with TRBD2 matching over 11 bases. The CDR3 sequence is 16 residues long. Germline CDR1 LGHDT, CDR2 YNNKEL (reference sequence). V shed 4 bases, J shed 2 bases, and the junction held 5 bases outside the gene matches. The CDR3 bases are TGTGCCAGCAGCCGTCGACTAGCGGGATACACAGATACGCAGTATTTT. This translates into CASSRRLAGYTDTQYF.

This chain uses TRBV6-2 or TRBV6-3 with TRBJ2-2; 8 bases are shared with TRBD2. V shed 2 bases and J 5 bases; nucleotides not matched to a gene: 19. Germline V gene lookup returns CDR1 MNHEY and CDR2 SVGEGT. This CDR3 has 20 amino acids. CDR3 protein: CASSYKATRGPGGRTGELFF. The CDR3 DNA reads TGTGCCAGCAGTTACAAAGCCACCCGGGGTCCGGGGGGGCGAACCGGGGAGCTGTTTTTT.

The gene calls are TRBV5-1 and TRBJ1-4; D might be TRBD1 (5 bases). The CDR3 runs to 15 residues. Germline values: CDR1 SGHRS, CDR2 YFSETQ. The V and J ends lost 1 base and 6 bases respectively, with 13 bases between them. The CDR3 DNA is TGCGCCAGCAGCTTGTTTGGAGGGGTGGATGAAAAACTGTTTTTT. Residues: CASSLFGGVDEKLFF.